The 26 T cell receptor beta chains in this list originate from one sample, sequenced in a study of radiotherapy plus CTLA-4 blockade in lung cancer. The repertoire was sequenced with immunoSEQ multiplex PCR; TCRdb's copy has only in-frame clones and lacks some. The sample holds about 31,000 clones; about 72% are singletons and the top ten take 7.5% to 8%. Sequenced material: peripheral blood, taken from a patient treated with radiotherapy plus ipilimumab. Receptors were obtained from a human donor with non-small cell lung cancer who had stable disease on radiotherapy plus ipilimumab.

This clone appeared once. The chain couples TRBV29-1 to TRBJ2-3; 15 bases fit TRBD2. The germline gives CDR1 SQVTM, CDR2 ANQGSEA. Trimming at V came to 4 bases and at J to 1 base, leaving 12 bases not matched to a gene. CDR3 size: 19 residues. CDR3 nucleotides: TGCAGCGTTGCGTTGGGACTAGCGGGGGGTAACTCGCGCACAGATACGCAGTATTTT. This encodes CSVALGLAGGNSRTDTQYF.

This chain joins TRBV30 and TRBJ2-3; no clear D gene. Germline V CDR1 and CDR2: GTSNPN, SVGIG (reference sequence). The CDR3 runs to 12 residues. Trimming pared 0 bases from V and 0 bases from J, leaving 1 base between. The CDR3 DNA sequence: TGTGCCTGGAGTGTTAGCACAGATACGCAGTATTTT. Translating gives CAWSVSTDTQYF.

CDR3 residues: CAISALSMTGGRDYGYTF. In nucleotides, the CDR3 is TGTGCCATCAGTGCACTAAGTATGACAGGGGGCAGAGACTATGGCTACACCTTC. The genes are TRBV10-3 and TRBJ1-2, with 10 bases that match TRBD1. The V segment lost 4 bases and the J segment 3 bases; nucleotides outside the gene matches: 14. Per the germline V gene, CDR1 is ENHRY and CDR2 is SYGVKD. The CDR3 consists of 18 residues.

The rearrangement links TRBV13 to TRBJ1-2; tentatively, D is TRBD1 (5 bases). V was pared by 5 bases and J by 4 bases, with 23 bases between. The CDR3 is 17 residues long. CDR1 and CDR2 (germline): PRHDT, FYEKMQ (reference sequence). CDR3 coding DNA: TGTGCCAGCAGCACAATAAGATCGAGGCGGGGGAGCTATGGCTACACCTTC. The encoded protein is CASSTIRSRRGSYGYTF.

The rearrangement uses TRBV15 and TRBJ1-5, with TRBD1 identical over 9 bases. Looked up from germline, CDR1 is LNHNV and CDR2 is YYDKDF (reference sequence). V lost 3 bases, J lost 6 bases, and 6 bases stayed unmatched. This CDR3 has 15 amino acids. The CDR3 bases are TGTGCCACCAGCAGGGACAGGGGAAAGTTTCAGCCCCAGCATTTT. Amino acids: CATSRDRGKFQPQHF.

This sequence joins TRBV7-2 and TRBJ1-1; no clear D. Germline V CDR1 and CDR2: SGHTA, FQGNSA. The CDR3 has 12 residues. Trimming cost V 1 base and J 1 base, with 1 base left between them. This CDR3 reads CASSLENTEAFF. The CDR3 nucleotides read TGTGCCAGCAGCTTAGAGAACACTGAAGCTTTCTTT.

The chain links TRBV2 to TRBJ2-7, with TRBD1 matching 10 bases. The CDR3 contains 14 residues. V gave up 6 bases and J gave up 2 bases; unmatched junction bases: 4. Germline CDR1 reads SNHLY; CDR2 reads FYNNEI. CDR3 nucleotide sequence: TGTGCCAGCAGCCGGGACAGGGGACCCTACGAGCAGTACGTC. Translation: CASSRDRGPYEQYV.

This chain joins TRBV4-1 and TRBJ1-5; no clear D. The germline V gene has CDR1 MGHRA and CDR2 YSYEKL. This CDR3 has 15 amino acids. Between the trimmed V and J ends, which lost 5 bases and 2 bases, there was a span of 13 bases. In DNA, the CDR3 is TGCGCCAGCAGCGGGATGCAAGGAGGCAATCAGCCCCAGCATTTT. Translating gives CASSGMQGGNQPQHF.

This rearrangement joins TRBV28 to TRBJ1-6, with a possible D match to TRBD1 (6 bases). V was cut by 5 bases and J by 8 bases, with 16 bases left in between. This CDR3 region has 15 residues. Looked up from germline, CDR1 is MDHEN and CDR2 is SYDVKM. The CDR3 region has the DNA TGTGCCAGCAGTCCTATCCGGGGGGCTGATTCACCCCTCCACTTT. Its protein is CASSPIRGADSPLHF.

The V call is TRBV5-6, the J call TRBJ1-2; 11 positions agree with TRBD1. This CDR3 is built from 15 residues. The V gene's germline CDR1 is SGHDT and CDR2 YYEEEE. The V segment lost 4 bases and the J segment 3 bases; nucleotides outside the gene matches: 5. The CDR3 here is CASSPDRGLYYGYTF. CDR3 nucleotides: TGTGCCAGCAGCCCGGACAGGGGGCTTTACTATGGCTACACCTTC.

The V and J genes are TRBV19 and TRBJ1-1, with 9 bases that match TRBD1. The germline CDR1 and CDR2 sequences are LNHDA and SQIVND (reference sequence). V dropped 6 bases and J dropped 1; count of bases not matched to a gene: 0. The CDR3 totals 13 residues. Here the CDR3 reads CASRGQGNTEAFF. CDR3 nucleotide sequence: TGTGCCAGTAGGGGACAGGGGAACACTGAAGCTTTCTTT.

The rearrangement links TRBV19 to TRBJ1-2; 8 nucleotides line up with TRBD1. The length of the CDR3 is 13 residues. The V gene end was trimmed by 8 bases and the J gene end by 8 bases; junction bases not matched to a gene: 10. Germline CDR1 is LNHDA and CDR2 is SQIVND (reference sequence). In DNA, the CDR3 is TGTGCCAGTGGACAGGGATCCCAAGGGGGCTACACCTTC. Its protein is CASGQGSQGGYTF. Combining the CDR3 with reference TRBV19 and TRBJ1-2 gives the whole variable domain DGGITQSPKYLFRKEGQNVTLSCEQNLNHDAMYWYRQDPGQGLRLIYYSQIVNDFQKGDIAEGYSVSREKKESFPLTVTSAQKNPTAFYLCASGQGSQGGYTFGSGTRLTVV.

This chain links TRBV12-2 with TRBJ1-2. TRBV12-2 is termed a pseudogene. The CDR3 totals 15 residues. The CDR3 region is CASRFWDGTLYGYTF. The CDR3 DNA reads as TGTGCAAGTCGCTTCTGGGACGGAACCCTCTATGGCTACACCTTC.

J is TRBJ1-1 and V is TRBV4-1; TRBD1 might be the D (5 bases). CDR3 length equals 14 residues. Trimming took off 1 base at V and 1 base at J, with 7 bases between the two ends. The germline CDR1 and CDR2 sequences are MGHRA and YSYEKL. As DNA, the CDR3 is TGCGCCAGCAGCCAAGCGGGGGAGAACACTGAAGCTTTCTTT. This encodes CASSQAGENTEAFF.

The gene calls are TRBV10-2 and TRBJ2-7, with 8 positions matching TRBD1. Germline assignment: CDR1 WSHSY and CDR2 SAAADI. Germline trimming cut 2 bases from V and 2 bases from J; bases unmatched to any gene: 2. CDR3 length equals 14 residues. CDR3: CASSEMTGAYEQYV. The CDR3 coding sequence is TGCGCCAGCAGTGAGATGACAGGGGCCTACGAGCAGTACGTC.

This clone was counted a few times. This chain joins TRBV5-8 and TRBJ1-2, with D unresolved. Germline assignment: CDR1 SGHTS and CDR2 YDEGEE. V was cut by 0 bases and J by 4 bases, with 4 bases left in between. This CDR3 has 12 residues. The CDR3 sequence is CASSLGLYGYTF. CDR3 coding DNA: TGTGCCAGCAGCTTGGGCCTCTATGGCTACACCTTC.

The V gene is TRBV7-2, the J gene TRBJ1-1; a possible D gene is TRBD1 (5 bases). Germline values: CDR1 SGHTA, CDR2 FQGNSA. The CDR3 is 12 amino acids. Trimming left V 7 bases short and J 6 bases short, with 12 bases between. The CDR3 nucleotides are TGTGCCAGCACCCTTGCGGGGCCTGAAGCTTTCTTT. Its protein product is CASTLAGPEAFF.

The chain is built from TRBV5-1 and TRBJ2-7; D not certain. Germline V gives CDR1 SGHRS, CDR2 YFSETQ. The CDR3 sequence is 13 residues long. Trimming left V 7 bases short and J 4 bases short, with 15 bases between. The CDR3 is CASSAGRQYEQYF. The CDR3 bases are TGCGCCAGCTCTGCCGGGCGACAATACGAGCAGTACTTC. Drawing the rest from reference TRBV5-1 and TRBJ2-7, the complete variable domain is KAGVTQTPRYLIKTRGQQVTLSCSPISGHRSVSWYQQTPGQGLQFLFEYFSETQRNKGNFPGRFSGRQFSNSRSEMNVSTLELGDSALYLCASSAGRQYEQYFGPGTRLTVT.

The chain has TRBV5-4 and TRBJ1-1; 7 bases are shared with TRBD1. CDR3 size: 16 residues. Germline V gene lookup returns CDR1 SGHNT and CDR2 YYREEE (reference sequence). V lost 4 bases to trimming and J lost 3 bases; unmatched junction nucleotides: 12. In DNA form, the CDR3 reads TGTGCCAGCAGCCGCGCTGGAGGGGGCATCGACACTGAAGCTTTCTTT. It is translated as CASSRAGGGIDTEAFF.

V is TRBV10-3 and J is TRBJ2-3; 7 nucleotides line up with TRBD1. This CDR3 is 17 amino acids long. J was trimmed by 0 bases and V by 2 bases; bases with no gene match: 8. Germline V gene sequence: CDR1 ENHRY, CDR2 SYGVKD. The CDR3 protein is CAISEIPGQSSTDTQYF. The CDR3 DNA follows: TGTGCCATCAGTGAGATACCGGGACAGTCAAGCACAGATACGCAGTATTTT.

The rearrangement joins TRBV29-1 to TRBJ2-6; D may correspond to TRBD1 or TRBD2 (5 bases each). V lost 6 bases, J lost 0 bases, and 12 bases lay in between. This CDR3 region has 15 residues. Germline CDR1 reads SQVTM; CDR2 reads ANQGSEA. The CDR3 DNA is TGCAGCGTCCGGGGCAGCAGCTCTGGGGCCAACGTCCTGACTTTC. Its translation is CSVRGSSSGANVLTF.

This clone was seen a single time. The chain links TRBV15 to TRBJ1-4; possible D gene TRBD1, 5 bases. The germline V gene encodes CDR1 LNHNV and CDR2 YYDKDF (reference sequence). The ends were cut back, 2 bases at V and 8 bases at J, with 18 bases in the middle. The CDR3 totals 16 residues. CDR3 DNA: TGTGCCACCAGCAGATCTCCGGGACGGTCAATGGAAAAACTGTTTTTT. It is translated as CATSRSPGRSMEKLFF.

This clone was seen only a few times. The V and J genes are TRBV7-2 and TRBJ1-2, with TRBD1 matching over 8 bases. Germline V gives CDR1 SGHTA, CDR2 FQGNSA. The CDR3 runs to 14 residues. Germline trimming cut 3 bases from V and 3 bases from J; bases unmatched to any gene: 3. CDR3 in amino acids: CASSFLTGDYGYTF. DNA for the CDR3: TGTGCCAGCAGCTTCCTGACAGGGGACTATGGCTACACCTTC.

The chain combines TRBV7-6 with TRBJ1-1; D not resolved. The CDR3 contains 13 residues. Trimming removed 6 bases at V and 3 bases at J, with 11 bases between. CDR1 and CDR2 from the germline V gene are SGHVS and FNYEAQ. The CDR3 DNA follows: TGTGCCAGCAGAAAGGGAGGGTACACTGAAGCTTTCTTT. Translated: CASRKGGYTEAFF.

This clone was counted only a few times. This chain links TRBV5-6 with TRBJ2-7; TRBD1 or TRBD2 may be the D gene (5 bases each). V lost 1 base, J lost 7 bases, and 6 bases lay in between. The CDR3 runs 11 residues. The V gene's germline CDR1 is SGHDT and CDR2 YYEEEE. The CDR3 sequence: CASSLWGEQYV. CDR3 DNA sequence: TGTGCCAGCAGCTTGTGGGGGGAGCAGTACGTC.

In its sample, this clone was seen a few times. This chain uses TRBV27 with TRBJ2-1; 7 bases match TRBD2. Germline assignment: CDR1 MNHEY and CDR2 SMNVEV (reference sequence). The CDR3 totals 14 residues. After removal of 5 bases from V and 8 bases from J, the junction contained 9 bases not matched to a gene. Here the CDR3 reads CASSIRTRSDEQFF. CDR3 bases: TGTGCCAGCAGTATACGGACTAGATCCGATGAGCAGTTCTTC.